Below are 31 T cell receptor beta chains sequenced from a single sample in a study of blood T cell repertoires in COVID-19. TCRdb's copy holds only in-frame clones and misses some; the assay was immunoSEQ multiplex PCR. The data hold fewer than 350,000 clones, with roughly nine tenths observed a single time. The sequenced sample consisted of peripheral blood. The receptors derive from a woman under 40 with COVID-19, enrolled during active disease.

This clone showed up just once. The CDR3 coding sequence is TGTGCCAGCAGAGTAGCGGACCCATACGAGCAGTACTTC. It specifies CASRVADPYEQYF. This rearrangement joins TRBV6-5 to TRBJ2-7; a possible D gene is TRBD2 (6 bases). V was trimmed by 6 bases and J by 4 bases, leaving 13 bases between them. CDR3 length: 13 amino acids. The germline gives CDR1 MNHEY, CDR2 SVGAGI.

The J gene is TRBJ2-1, the V gene TRBV19, with 7 bases matching TRBD2. Germline-derived CDR1 and CDR2 are LNHDA and SQIVND (reference sequence). The V gene end was trimmed by 5 bases and the J gene end by 0 bases; junction bases not matched to a gene: 4. The CDR3 runs 15 residues. The CDR3 sequence: CASSWGGSSYNEQFF. CDR3 sequence (DNA): TGTGCCAGTAGTTGGGGGGGGAGCTCCTACAATGAGCAGTTCTTC.

The V gene is TRBV6-5, the J gene TRBJ1-5; TRBD1 matches at 9 bases. The V segment lost 2 bases and the J segment 6 bases; nucleotides outside the gene matches: 5. The CDR3 totals 15 residues. Germline V gives CDR1 MNHEY, CDR2 SVGAGI. The CDR3: CASSYDGTGSQPQHF. In DNA form, the CDR3 reads TGTGCCAGCAGTTACGACGGGACAGGGTCTCAGCCCCAGCATTTT.

V usage is TRBV5-5 and J usage is TRBJ2-2; 10 bases fit TRBD2. This CDR3 is 17 amino acids long. Germline lookup yields CDR1 SGHKS and CDR2 YYEKEE (reference sequence). After removal of 4 bases from V and 3 bases from J, the junction contained 9 bases not matched to a gene. In DNA form, the CDR3 reads TGTGCCAGCAGCACGGGACTAGCGTGGGGACACACCGGGGAGCTGTTTTTT. This translates into CASSTGLAWGHTGELFF. Filled out from reference TRBV5-5 and TRBJ2-2, the complete variable domain reads DAGVTQSPTHLIKTRGQQVTLRCSPISGHKSVSWYQQVLGQGPQFIFQYYEKEERGRGNFPDRFSARQFPNYSSELNVNALLLGDSALYLCASSTGLAWGHTGELFFGEGSRLTVL.

The chain uses TRBV12-3 or TRBV12-4 and TRBJ2-3; D perhaps matches TRBD2 (5 bases). CDR3 length: 11 amino acids. The V and J ends lost 10 bases and 6 bases respectively, with 11 bases between them. CDR3 sequence: CATRRRDTQYF. Written as DNA, the CDR3 is TGTGCCACCCGACGGAGGGATACGCAGTATTTT.

The chain joins TRBV24-1 to TRBJ1-1; 7 bases agree with TRBD1. This CDR3 region has 13 residues. Looked up from germline, CDR1 is KGHDR and CDR2 is SFDVKD. The V gene end was trimmed by 3 bases and the J gene end by 8 bases; junction bases not matched to a gene: 5. The CDR3 is CATSDQPGQEAFF. CDR3 bases: TGTGCCACCAGTGATCAACCGGGACAGGAAGCTTTCTTT.

The chain has TRBV3-1 (or the pseudogene TRBV3-2) and TRBJ2-1; 10 nucleotides line up with TRBD2. CDR1 LGHDT and CDR2 YNNKEL come from the germline V gene (reference sequence). V dropped 5 bases and J dropped 14; count of bases not matched to a gene: 6. This CDR3 contains 12 residues. This chain's CDR3 is CASSDRAGGKFF. CDR3 coding DNA: TGTGCCAGCAGCGACCGAGCGGGGGGGAAGTTCTTC.

The rearrangement links TRBV19 to TRBJ2-6; D is perhaps TRBD2 (5 bases). Germline V gives CDR1 LNHDA, CDR2 SQIVND (reference sequence). Between the trimmed V and J ends, which lost 0 bases and 2 bases, there was a span of 8 bases. This CDR3 has 16 residues. CDR3 nucleotide sequence: TGTGCCAGTAGTATAGATTCCGGGACTGGGGCCAACGTCCTGACTTTC. Amino acids: CASSIDSGTGANVLTF.

The chain combines TRBV19 with TRBJ2-7; TRBD1 matches at 7 bases. CDR3 length: 15 residues. Germline V gene data show CDR1 as LNHDA and CDR2 as SQIVND (reference sequence). The V and J ends lost 6 bases and 2 bases, in that order; junction bases with no gene match: 10. CDR3 sequence: CASSYTGTVPYEQYF. The CDR3 nucleotides are TGTGCCAGTAGCTACACCGGGACAGTTCCCTACGAGCAGTACTTC.

This sequence joins TRBV7-7 and TRBJ2-5; D is possibly TRBD1 (6 bases). The germline V gene has CDR1 SSHAT and CDR2 FNYEAQ (reference sequence). The CDR3 has 14 residues. Trimming took 3 bases from V and 5 from J, leaving 13 bases between them. The DNA of the CDR3 is TGTGCCAGCAGCTTTCGACAGGTGGGGGAGACCCAGTACTTC. Translated, it gives CASSFRQVGETQYF.

The chain links TRBV27 to TRBJ1-1; 9 nucleotides agree with TRBD1. J was trimmed by 3 bases and V by 5 bases; bases with no gene match: 7. The CDR3 is 15 amino acids. The germline V gene encodes CDR1 MNHEY and CDR2 SMNVEV (reference sequence). CDR3 nucleotide sequence: TGTGCCAGCAGTACTCGGACAGGGGCGGACACTGAAGCTTTCTTT. The encoded protein is CASSTRTGADTEAFF.

The chain has TRBV7-9 and TRBJ2-3, with 13 nucleotides matching TRBD2. The CDR3 length is 16 residues. With V trimmed by 3 bases and J by 4 bases, 4 bases remained unmatched. The V gene's germline CDR1 is SEHNR and CDR2 FQNEAQ (reference sequence). CDR3: CASSLGLAGPADTQYF. The CDR3 DNA reads TGTGCCAGCAGCTTGGGACTAGCGGGGCCCGCAGATACGCAGTATTTT.

The rearrangement joins TRBV6-5 to TRBJ1-2, with D possibly matching TRBD1 (5 bases). The germline V and J ends were trimmed by 6 bases and 6 bases, with 20 bases remaining between them. The germline gives CDR1 MNHEY, CDR2 SVGAGI. CDR3 size: 15 residues. CDR3 amino acids: CASRGKGMEADGYTF. DNA of the CDR3: TGTGCCAGCAGGGGGAAGGGGATGGAAGCAGATGGCTACACCTTC.

The chain combines TRBV6-5 with TRBJ2-5; 8 positions agree with TRBD2. V lost 6 bases and J lost 5; bases outside the gene matches: 11. The V gene's germline CDR1 is MNHEY and CDR2 SVGAGI. This CDR3 has 15 residues. The CDR3 region is CASSPLTRGGETQYF. CDR3 DNA: TGTGCCAGCAGCCCCCTGACCCGGGGGGGGGAGACCCAGTACTTC.

This clone has just one count. This chain connects TRBV25-1 to TRBJ2-7; perhaps TRBD1 as D (5 bases). Trimming removed 4 bases from V and 2 bases from J, with 9 bases in between. CDR1 and CDR2 from the germline V gene are MGHDK and SYGVNS. This CDR3 is 13 amino acids long. CDR3 nucleotide sequence: TGTGCCAGCAGTGGATCAGGGACCTACGAGCAGTACTTC. Amino acid sequence: CASSGSGTYEQYF.

The rearrangement joins TRBV2 to TRBJ1-2; D is uncertain. CDR1 is SNHLY, CDR2 FYNNEI, per germline. The CDR3 is made up of 13 amino acids. V lost 3 bases to trimming and J lost 8 bases, with 13 bases between them. The CDR3 spells CASSDFTPGGYTF. In nucleotides, the CDR3 is TGTGCCAGCAGTGACTTTACCCCCGGGGGCTACACCTTC.

This chain connects TRBV6-1 to TRBJ1-5; D might be TRBD1 (6 bases). The CDR3 consists of 18 residues. Trimming took off 2 bases at V and 0 bases at J, with 17 bases between the two ends. Germline lookup yields CDR1 MNHNS and CDR2 SASEGT. The CDR3 DNA sequence: TGTGCCAGCAGTGAATGGACAGACTATACTTATAGCAATCAGCCCCAGCATTTT. It specifies CASSEWTDYTYSNQPQHF.

The V and J genes are TRBV5-6 and TRBJ1-2; 8 nucleotides align to TRBD1. Germline V gene lookup returns CDR1 SGHDT and CDR2 YYEEEE. The length of the CDR3 is 16 residues. Germline trimming cut 4 bases from V and 4 bases from J; bases unmatched to any gene: 12. CDR3 sequence reads: CASSLVLGQGFYGYTF. CDR3 bases: TGTGCCAGCAGCCTGGTTCTCGGACAGGGTTTCTATGGCTACACCTTC. The full variable domain, its missing parts supplied by reference TRBV5-6 and TRBJ1-2, is DAGVTQSPTHLIKTRGQQVTLRCSPKSGHDTVSWYQQALGQGPQFIFQYYEEEERQRGNFPDRFSGHQFPNYSSELNVNALLLGDSALYLCASSLVLGQGFYGYTFGSGTRLTVV.

The chain has TRBV29-1 and TRBJ2-7; TRBD2 might be the D (5 bases). This CDR3 comprises 12 residues. The V end was cut by 4 bases, the J end by 0 bases, with 7 bases between. Per germline, CDR1 SQVTM and CDR2 ANQGSEA. The CDR3 region has the DNA TGCAGCGTTGCCGGGGACTCCTACGAGCAGTACTTC. Translation: CSVAGDSYEQYF.

The rearrangement joins TRBV18 to TRBJ2-3; 9 bases match TRBD1. Germline values: CDR1 KGHSH, CDR2 LQKENI. CDR3 length equals 16 residues. The V gene end was trimmed by 6 bases and the J gene end by 3 bases; junction bases not matched to a gene: 10. CDR3 sequence (DNA): TGTGCCAGCTCGGGAAAACAGGGGGCTCTAACAGATACGCAGTATTTT. Encoded protein: CASSGKQGALTDTQYF.

V usage is TRBV10-3 and J usage is TRBJ2-7, with D possibly being TRBD1 (6 bases). This CDR3 spans 16 amino acids. CDR1 ENHRY and CDR2 SYGVKD come from the germline V gene. The V end lost 3 bases, the J end lost 2 bases, and 17 bases lay between the germline ends. DNA of the CDR3: TGTGCCATCAGTGAAGTTGACAGGCCCTTCGCCTACGAGCAGTACTTC. Protein product: CAISEVDRPFAYEQYF.

The gene calls are TRBV24-1 and TRBJ2-2; 7 bases map to TRBD2. Germline-derived CDR1 and CDR2 are KGHDR and SFDVKD. This CDR3 contains 14 residues. V lost 7 bases and J lost 4; bases outside the gene matches: 5. CDR3: CATSLSGTTGELFF. The CDR3 bases are TGTGCCACCAGCCTCAGCGGGACCACCGGGGAGCTGTTTTTT.

The chain employs TRBV27 and TRBJ1-6; D might be TRBD1 (6 bases). Germline CDR1 is MNHEY and CDR2 is SMNVEV (reference sequence). The V and J ends lost 3 bases and 10 bases respectively, with 16 bases between them. This CDR3 has 15 amino acids. CDR3 bases: TGTGCCAGCAGTTTTTCGGGGGGCGCGAGCTCACCCCTCCACTTT. This gives the protein CASSFSGGASSPLHF.

V gene TRBV5-4 combines with J gene TRBJ2-3; D perhaps matches TRBD2 (5 bases). The germline V gene encodes CDR1 SGHNT and CDR2 YYREEE (reference sequence). This CDR3 is 15 amino acids long. V gave up 2 bases and J gave up 6 bases, with 16 bases separating them. CDR3 in DNA: TGTGCCAGCAGCTTCCTAGCTGCTACGGCGGATACGCAGTATTTT. It translates to CASSFLAATADTQYF. The whole variable domain, remainder taken from reference TRBV5-4 and TRBJ2-3, is ETGVTQSPTHLIKTRGQQVTLRCSSQSGHNTVSWYQQALGQGPQFIFQYYREEENGRGNFPPRFSGLQFPNYSSELNVNALELDDSALYLCASSFLAATADTQYFGPGTRLTVL.

The chain couples TRBV6-4 to TRBJ1-2; possibly TRBD1 for D (6 bases). V was cut by 0 bases and J by 7 bases, with 12 bases left in between. Germline V gene lookup returns CDR1 MRHNA and CDR2 SNTAGT. The CDR3 consists of 14 residues. As DNA, the CDR3 is TGTGCCAGCAGTGACTCGGGGGCAGCGTTTGGCTACACCTTC. It specifies CASSDSGAAFGYTF.

This clone was detected only a few times. This chain connects TRBV5-1 to TRBJ2-1; maybe TRBD1 (5 bases). Germline V gives CDR1 SGHRS, CDR2 YFSETQ. V was cut by 0 bases and J by 9 bases, with 19 bases left in between. This CDR3 contains 16 residues. DNA of the CDR3: TGCGCCAGCAGCTTGGCCGGTCTAGGGGCGACAAGTGAGCAGTTCTTC. Protein: CASSLAGLGATSEQFF. The full variable domain, in which reference TRBV5-1 and TRBJ2-1 provide the parts outside the CDR3, is KAGVTQTPRYLIKTRGQQVTLSCSPISGHRSVSWYQQTPGQGLQFLFEYFSETQRNKGNFPGRFSGRQFSNSRSEMNVSTLELGDSALYLCASSLAGLGATSEQFFGPGTRLTVL.

This chain joins TRBV18 and TRBJ2-1, with 7 positions matching TRBD2. The CDR3 is made up of 16 amino acids. V lost 3 bases and J lost 8; bases outside the gene matches: 13. From germline, CDR1 is KGHSH and CDR2 LQKENI. CDR3 sequence reads: CASSPALADRRDEQFF. The CDR3 DNA follows: TGTGCCAGCTCACCCGCTCTAGCGGACCGAAGGGATGAGCAGTTCTTC.

CDR3 loop: CASGSGGYNEQFF. CDR3 bases: TGTGCCAGCGGATCAGGGGGATACAATGAGCAGTTCTTC. This chain connects TRBV11-3 to TRBJ2-1, with 7 bases identical to TRBD1. The CDR3 consists of 13 residues. Trimming cost V 8 bases and J 4 bases; bases outside gene matches: 5. CDR1 is SGHNT and CDR2 is YENEEA in the germline V gene. Full variable domain (outside the CDR3, taken from reference TRBV11-3 and TRBJ2-1): EAGVVQSPRYKIIEKKQPVAFWCNPISGHNTLYWYLQNLGQGPELLIRYENEEAVDDSQLPKDRFSAERLKGVDSTLKIQPAELGDSAVYLCASGSGGYNEQFFGPGTRLTVL.

V is TRBV9 and J is TRBJ2-3; D is perhaps TRBD1 (7 bases). CDR1 SGDLS and CDR2 YYNGEE come from the germline V gene. There are 15 residues in the CDR3. V dropped 4 bases and J dropped 4 bases, with 16 bases sitting between them. CDR3: CASSFKQGGPDTQYF. DNA for the CDR3: TGTGCCAGCAGCTTCAAGCAGGGGGGTCCAGATACGCAGTATTTT.

CDR3 loop: CASSSKITRVDTQYF. The CDR3 nucleotides read TGTGCCAGCAGTTCCAAAATCACGAGGGTAGATACGCAGTATTTT. The V and J genes are TRBV28 and TRBJ2-3; the D gene is possibly TRBD2 (5 bases). Germline assignment: CDR1 MDHEN and CDR2 SYDVKM. V lost 4 bases and J 5 bases, leaving 16 bases between the germline ends. This CDR3 has 15 residues. Drawing the rest from reference TRBV28 and TRBJ2-3, the complete variable domain is DVKVTQSSRYLVKRTGEKVFLECVQDMDHENMFWYRQDPGLGLRLIYFSYDVKMKEKGDIPEGYSVSREKKERFSLILESASTNQTSMYLCASSSKITRVDTQYFGPGTRLTVL.

The chain recombines TRBV5-1 with TRBJ1-2; the D gene is possibly TRBD1 (6 bases). With 3 bases removed from V and 0 bases from J, the gap between germline ends came to 12 bases. The CDR3 is made up of 15 amino acids. The germline gives CDR1 SGHRS, CDR2 YFSETQ. The DNA of the CDR3 is TGCGCCAGCAGCTCTGATGACAGGTCTAACTATGGCTACACCTTC. This gives the protein CASSSDDRSNYGYTF. Supplemented by reference TRBV5-1 and TRBJ1-2, the full variable domain reads KAGVTQTPRYLIKTRGQQVTLSCSPISGHRSVSWYQQTPGQGLQFLFEYFSETQRNKGNFPGRFSGRQFSNSRSEMNVSTLELGDSALYLCASSSDDRSNYGYTFGSGTRLTVV.